Listed here are 28 T cell receptor beta chains from one sample, sequenced in a study of cytotoxic CD8 clonotypes in ibrutinib-treated CLL. The table came from immunoSEQ multiplex PCR; TCRdb's copy has only in-frame clones and leaves some out. In the table there are 29,000 or so clones, almost 70% of which are singletons. The starting material was PBMCs, obtained after 24 months of ibrutinib treatment. The receptors derive from a human donor with chronic lymphocytic leukemia.

This clone turned up a few times. CDR3 sequence: CASSHLTGATGWYGYTF. CDR3 nucleotides: TGCGCCAGCAGCCACCTCACCGGGGCTACGGGGTGGTATGGCTACACCTTC. This chain links TRBV4-1 with TRBJ1-2; tentatively, D is TRBD1 (5 bases). There are 17 residues in the CDR3. Germline CDR1 and CDR2: MGHRA and YSYEKL. V dropped 3 bases and J dropped 5 bases, with 22 bases sitting between them.

The chain recombines TRBV29-1 with TRBJ2-7, with TRBD1 identical over 9 bases. Germline CDR1 SQVTM, CDR2 ANQGSEA. The trim removed 7 bases at V and 1 base at J, leaving 2 bases unmatched. This CDR3 has 12 amino acids. CDR3: CSAGTGSYEQYF. Here the CDR3 DNA reads TGCAGCGCCGGGACAGGGTCCTACGAGCAGTACTTC.

The V call is TRBV11-2, the J call TRBJ2-5, with D possibly being TRBD2 (6 bases). The CDR3 is 14 amino acids. Germline CDR1 and CDR2: SGHAT and FQNNGV. The V end was cut by 5 bases, the J end by 10 bases, with 20 bases between. The CDR3 spells CASSQGGQARIQYF. CDR3 DNA: TGTGCCAGCAGCCAAGGAGGGCAGGCCCGGATCCAGTACTTC.

This clone appeared once. This rearrangement joins TRBV5-5 to TRBJ1-5; 7 positions match TRBD1. With 0 bases clipped from V and 5 bases from J, the junction kept 5 bases outside the gene matches. The CDR3 covers 15 residues. Germline loops: CDR1 SGHKS, CDR2 YYEKEE (reference sequence). CDR3 amino acids: CASSLGQGNYQPQHF. In nucleotides, the CDR3 is TGTGCCAGCAGCTTGGGACAGGGTAATTATCAGCCCCAGCATTTT.

The J gene is TRBJ1-2, the V gene TRBV19, with TRBD1 identical over 7 bases. This CDR3 is built from 13 residues. V lost 4 bases and J lost 5; bases outside the gene matches: 4. CDR1 LNHDA and CDR2 SQIVND come from the germline V gene (reference sequence). The CDR3 sequence: CASSRDREYGYTF. The DNA of the CDR3 is TGTGCCAGTAGTAGAGACAGGGAATATGGCTACACCTTC.

This chain connects TRBV6-4 to TRBJ1-1; possibly TRBD1 for D (6 bases). The CDR3 extends over 14 amino acids. Germline values: CDR1 MRHNA, CDR2 SNTAGT. Trimming removed 5 bases from V and 1 base from J, with 11 bases in between. The CDR3 here is CASSPGEANTEAFF. CDR3 DNA: TGTGCCAGCAGTCCAGGGGAAGCGAACACTGAAGCTTTCTTT.

The V call is TRBV5-4, the J call TRBJ2-7; TRBD1 aligns across 7 bases. Germline loops: CDR1 SGHNT, CDR2 YYREEE (reference sequence). J gave up 9 bases and V 0 bases, and 18 bases lay outside the gene matches. The CDR3 extends over 17 amino acids. Written as DNA, the CDR3 is TGTGCCAGCAGCTTGGAATTGAGTAGACAGGGCGGAGGTGGGCAGTACTTC. Its protein is CASSLELSRQGGGGQYF.

The CDR3 DNA reads as TGCAGCGTTGTGTTCAGTAGCAATCAGCCCCAGCATTTT. Protein product: CSVVFSSNQPQHF. J is TRBJ1-5 and V is TRBV29-1; D is unclear. The V end was cut by 4 bases, the J end by 0 bases, with 7 bases between. CDR1 SQVTM and CDR2 ANQGSEA come from the germline V gene. This CDR3 has 13 amino acids.

This clone was counted at least ten times. This chain joins TRBV19 and TRBJ2-1; D possibly uses TRBD1 or TRBD2 (6 bases each). CDR1 is LNHDA and CDR2 is SQIVND in the germline V gene (reference sequence). Trimming cost V 5 bases and J 4 bases, with 15 bases left between them. This CDR3 contains 15 residues. The CDR3: CASSLTWGAYNEQFF. The CDR3, as DNA: TGTGCCAGTAGTCTTACTTGGGGGGCTTACAATGAGCAGTTCTTC.

CDR3 sequence reads: CASSLDRGSGYTF. The CDR3 bases are TGTGCCAGCAGTCTGGACAGGGGGTCTGGCTACACCTTC. V usage is TRBV6-1 and J usage is TRBJ1-2; 10 bases fit TRBD1. The trim removed 5 bases at V and 7 bases at J, leaving 4 bases unmatched. Per the germline V gene, CDR1 is MNHNS and CDR2 is SASEGT. This CDR3 is built from 13 residues.

The chain is built from TRBV5-6 and TRBJ2-3; the match to TRBD2 covers 11 bases. Trimming at V came to 0 bases and at J to 6 bases, leaving 9 bases not matched to a gene. This CDR3 region has 17 residues. Looked up from germline, CDR1 is SGHDT and CDR2 is YYEEEE. The CDR3 is CASSLGSGGAAGDTQYF. The CDR3 nucleotides read TGTGCCAGCAGCTTGGGTAGCGGGGGGGCCGCGGGCGATACGCAGTATTTT.

The chain recombines TRBV7-9 with TRBJ2-5; no firm D call. The CDR3 is 13 amino acids. Trimming left V 0 bases short and J 1 base short, with 3 bases between. The germline V gene encodes CDR1 SEHNR and CDR2 FQNEAQ (reference sequence). CDR3 sequence: CASSLAPQETQYF. The CDR3 DNA is TGTGCCAGCAGCTTAGCCCCCCAAGAGACCCAGTACTTC.

The V and J genes are TRBV30 and TRBJ1-5, with D possibly matching TRBD1 (5 bases). Per the germline V gene, CDR1 is GTSNPN and CDR2 is SVGIG (reference sequence). The CDR3 has 14 amino acids. Between the trimmed V and J ends, which lost 2 bases and 5 bases, there was a span of 13 bases. The CDR3 nucleotides read TGTGCCTGGAGTAGCGGGGGGATGGATCAGCCCCAGCATTTT. It is translated as CAWSSGGMDQPQHF.

There are a few counts of this clone. The chain has TRBV7-6 and TRBJ2-7; D gene unclear. The germline V gene encodes CDR1 SGHVS and CDR2 FNYEAQ. The V and J ends lost 5 bases and 6 bases respectively, with 11 bases between them. This CDR3 is 12 amino acids long. For the CDR3, the DNA is TGTGCCAGCAGCCCAGACCGAGCCGAGCAGTACTTC. This encodes CASSPDRAEQYF.

This chain uses TRBV25-1 with TRBJ1-4; perhaps TRBD1 as D (6 bases). V gave up 5 bases and J gave up 4 bases, with 14 bases separating them. This CDR3 comprises 15 residues. Germline CDR1 and CDR2: MGHDK and SYGVNS. The CDR3 loop is CASSLTGTLNEKLFF. CDR3 in DNA: TGTGCCAGCAGTCTAACCGGGACACTTAATGAAAAACTGTTTTTT.

This clone was counted between two and nine times. The chain links TRBV18 to TRBJ1-6; D is ambiguous. Germline CDR1 reads KGHSH; CDR2 reads LQKENI. V was pared by 6 bases and J by 8 bases, with 17 bases between. This CDR3 region has 15 residues. The CDR3 nucleotides are TGTGCCAGCTCCCGAACGACCGGGTGGGATTCACCCCTCCACTTT. It codes for CASSRTTGWDSPLHF.

This sequence joins TRBV30 and TRBJ1-2, with 8 bases lining up with TRBD1. The germline V gene has CDR1 GTSNPN and CDR2 SVGIG (reference sequence). The CDR3 has 16 amino acids. The V segment lost 4 bases and the J segment 0 bases; nucleotides outside the gene matches: 10. DNA for the CDR3: TGTGCCTGGACAGGGGGCAGGCTTACGGCTAACTATGGCTACACCTTC. This gives the protein CAWTGGRLTANYGYTF.

This clone was found once. This chain uses TRBV11-3 with TRBJ2-5, with D maybe TRBD2 (5 bases). The germline gives CDR1 SGHNT, CDR2 YENEEA. The CDR3 is 15 residues long. The V and J ends lost 7 bases and 1 base respectively, with 16 bases between them. The CDR3 DNA reads as TGTGCCAGCACCATTTCACCCGGGGTCCAAGAGACCCAGTACTTC. Residues: CASTISPGVQETQYF.

This clone occurred a few times. The chain couples TRBV27 to TRBJ1-3, with D uncertain. The germline V gene encodes CDR1 MNHEY and CDR2 SMNVEV (reference sequence). The ends were cut back, 6 bases at V and 4 bases at J, with 19 bases in the middle. There are 16 residues in the CDR3. CDR3 protein: CASSPLAGRGGNTIYF. DNA for the CDR3: TGTGCCAGCAGCCCCCTGGCGGGAAGAGGAGGAAACACCATATATTTT.

Only a few counts were recorded for this clone. The chain couples TRBV7-3 to TRBJ2-6; no clear D gene. This CDR3 spans 15 amino acids. Per the germline V gene, CDR1 is SGHTA and CDR2 is FQGTGA. Trimming took off 3 bases at V and 1 base at J, with 7 bases between the two ends. The CDR3 DNA is TGTGCCAGCAGCTTCCAGTTTTCTGGGGCCAACGTCCTGACTTTC. Translating gives CASSFQFSGANVLTF. Full variable domain (missing parts from reference TRBV7-3 and TRBJ2-6): GAGVSQTPSNKVTEKGKYVELRCDPISGHTALYWYRQSLGQGPEFLIYFQGTGAADDSGLPNDRFFAVRPEGSVSTLKIQRTERGDSAVYLCASSFQFSGANVLTFGAGSRLTVL.

This clone has a single count. This chain connects TRBV28 to TRBJ1-4; 7 nucleotides match TRBD1. Germline V lookup: CDR1 MDHEN, CDR2 SYDVKM. The CDR3 spans 12 residues. V gave up 8 bases and J gave up 7 bases; unmatched junction bases: 4. The CDR3 DNA follows: TGTGCCAGCTCGACAGGGATTGAAAAACTGTTTTTT. It translates to CASSTGIEKLFF.

The chain uses TRBV19 and TRBJ2-1; the D gene is possibly TRBD2 (6 bases). The germline V gene has CDR1 LNHDA and CDR2 SQIVND (reference sequence). CDR3 length: 15 amino acids. V was pared by 3 bases and J by 4 bases, with 13 bases between. The CDR3 bases are TGTGCCAGTAGTATTGGAGGGACTCTATACAATGAGCAGTTCTTC. This encodes CASSIGGTLYNEQFF.

In its sample, this clone was seen once. V and J are TRBV10-1 and TRBJ2-3, with D hard to call. The CDR3 is 15 residues long. Trimming took 3 bases from V and 0 from J, leaving 10 bases between them. Looked up from germline, CDR1 is WNHNN and CDR2 is SYGVQD (reference sequence). The CDR3 DNA is TGCGCCAGCAGTGACTTCGTTAAAAGCACAGATACGCAGTATTTT. As protein: CASSDFVKSTDTQYF.

The V call is TRBV5-1, the J call TRBJ2-4; D might be TRBD1 (6 bases). The CDR3 consists of 14 residues. Looked up from germline, CDR1 is SGHRS and CDR2 is YFSETQ. Deletions cut 5 bases from V and 1 base from J, with 10 bases between. CDR3 amino acids: CASSSTGAKNIQYF. Written as DNA, the CDR3 is TGCGCCAGCAGTTCCACAGGGGCCAAAAACATTCAGTACTTC.

This clone was detected only a few times. The V gene is TRBV7-3, the J gene TRBJ2-1; D remains unclear. Trimming removed 2 bases from V and 4 bases from J, with 12 bases in between. The germline gives CDR1 SGHTA, CDR2 FQGTGA. This CDR3 comprises 15 residues. The CDR3 DNA reads as TGTGCCAGCAGCTTAGTGAGGACGCTTTACAATGAGCAGTTCTTC. Translation gives CASSLVRTLYNEQFF.

V is TRBV11-2 and J is TRBJ2-7; possible D gene TRBD1, 5 bases. The CDR3 runs to 14 residues. Germline V gene data show CDR1 as SGHAT and CDR2 as FQNNGV. Trimming left V 7 bases short and J 3 bases short, with 16 bases between. The CDR3 spells CASNRPQGIYEQYF. CDR3 DNA sequence: TGTGCCAGCAACCGACCCCAGGGAATCTACGAGCAGTACTTC.

This chain's CDR3 is CASSLVGVQETQYF. The DNA for the CDR3 is TGTGCCAGCAGCTTGGTAGGGGTCCAAGAGACCCAGTACTTC. The J gene is TRBJ2-5, the V gene TRBV5-6; tentatively, D is TRBD1 (5 bases). Trimming pared 0 bases from V and 1 base from J, leaving 7 bases between. Germline V gene lookup returns CDR1 SGHDT and CDR2 YYEEEE. The CDR3 covers 14 residues.

In its sample, this clone was seen a few times. The chain joins TRBV18 to TRBJ1-5; no reliable D call. The CDR3 sequence is 12 residues long. Germline V CDR1 and CDR2: KGHSH, LQKENI. Trimming cost V 3 bases and J 9 bases, with 9 bases left between them. CDR3 sequence: CASSPDGGPQHF. CDR3 nucleotides: TGTGCCAGCTCACCGGATGGAGGGCCCCAGCATTTT.